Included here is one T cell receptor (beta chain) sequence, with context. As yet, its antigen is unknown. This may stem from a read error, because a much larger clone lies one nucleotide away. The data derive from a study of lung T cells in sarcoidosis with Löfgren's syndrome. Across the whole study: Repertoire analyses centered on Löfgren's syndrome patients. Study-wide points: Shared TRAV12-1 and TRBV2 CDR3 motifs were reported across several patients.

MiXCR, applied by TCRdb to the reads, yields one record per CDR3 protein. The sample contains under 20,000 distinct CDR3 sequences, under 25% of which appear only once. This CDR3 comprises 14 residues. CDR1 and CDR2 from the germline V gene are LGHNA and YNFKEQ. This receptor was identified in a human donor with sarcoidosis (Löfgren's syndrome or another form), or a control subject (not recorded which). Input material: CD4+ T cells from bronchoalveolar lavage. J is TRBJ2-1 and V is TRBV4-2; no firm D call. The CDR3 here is CASSQVSPYNEQLF. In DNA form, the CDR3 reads TGTGCCAGCAGCCAAGTCAGCCCCTACAATGAGCAGCTCTTC.